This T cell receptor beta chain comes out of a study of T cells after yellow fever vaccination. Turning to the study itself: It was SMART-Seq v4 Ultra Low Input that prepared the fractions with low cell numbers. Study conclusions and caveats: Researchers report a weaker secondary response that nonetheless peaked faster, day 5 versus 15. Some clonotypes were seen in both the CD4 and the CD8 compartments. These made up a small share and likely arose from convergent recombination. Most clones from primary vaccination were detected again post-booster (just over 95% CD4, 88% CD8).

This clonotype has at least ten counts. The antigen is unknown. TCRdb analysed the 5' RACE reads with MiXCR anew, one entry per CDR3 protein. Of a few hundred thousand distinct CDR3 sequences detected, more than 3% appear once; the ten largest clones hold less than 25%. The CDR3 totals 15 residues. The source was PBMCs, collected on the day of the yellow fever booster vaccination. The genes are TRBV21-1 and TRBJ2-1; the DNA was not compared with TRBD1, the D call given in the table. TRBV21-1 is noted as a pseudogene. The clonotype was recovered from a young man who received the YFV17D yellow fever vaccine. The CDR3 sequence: CASSSRDREVDEQFF. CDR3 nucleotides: TGTGCCAGCAGCTCGAGGGACAGGGAGGTCGATGAGCAGTTCTTC.